These 25 T cell receptor beta chains came from one sample sequenced in a study of post-analysis software for immune sequencing data. The TCR beta cDNA libraries carried unique molecular identifiers. TCRdb independently ran MiXCR on the PCR reads; one entry per CDR3 protein. The sample comprises roughly 870,000 distinct CDR3 sequences, approximately 53% of which are singletons, and approximately 4.4% rests with the top ten. These receptors have no known antigen. Broader study findings: The five TRBV segments detected at higher frequency in patients than in controls included TRBV5-6, TRBV5-1 and TRBV20-1.

The sample comprised blood. The receptors stem from a girl aged 5 to 17 with multiple sclerosis.

CDR3 nucleotide sequence: TGTGCCAGCAGCTTGAGGTTGCAGGGTCCGATAGCCAAAAACATTCAGTACTTC. Its protein is CASSLRLQGPIAKNIQYF. The gene calls are TRBV5-6 and TRBJ2-4, with D possibly matching TRBD1 (5 bases). Looked up from germline, CDR1 is SGHDT and CDR2 is YYEEEE. There are 18 residues in the CDR3. Trimming took 1 base from V and 0 from J, leaving 17 bases between them.

CDR3 in DNA: TGTGCCAGCAGTTACCTTATACGGGGGCGCGTCTATGGCTACACCTTC. Amino acid sequence: CASSYLIRGRVYGYTF. The J gene is TRBJ1-2, the V gene TRBV6-5; perhaps TRBD1 as D (6 bases). CDR1 is MNHEY, CDR2 SVGAGI, per germline. Trimming took off 2 bases at V and 4 bases at J, with 17 bases between the two ends. The CDR3 consists of 16 residues.

This clonotype has just a few counts. The chain couples TRBV2 to TRBJ2-5; unclear D gene. The CDR3 contains 14 residues. V shed 6 bases and J shed 11 bases, with 22 bases lying between them. CDR1 and CDR2 (germline): SNHLY, FYNNEI. The CDR3 DNA reads as TGTGCCAGCAGCTTGGGCCCGCTTAGTAAAGAGCAGTACTTC. Its translation: CASSLGPLSKEQYF.

Notes on this clonotype: One end of the junction is discordant with germline, which a read error may explain. V usage is TRBV3-1 and J usage is TRBJ1-2; maybe TRBD1 (5 bases). The germline gives CDR1 LGHDT, CDR2 YNNKEL (reference sequence). This CDR3 spans 14 amino acids. DNA for the CDR3: TGCGCCAGCAGCCATGGGGACTATAACTATGGCTACACCTTC. It codes for CASSHGDYNYGYTF.

V usage is TRBV4-1 and J usage is TRBJ2-5, with D perhaps matching TRBD2 (5 bases). CDR3 length equals 15 residues. Per germline, CDR1 MGHRA and CDR2 YSYEKL. Trimming removed 1 base from V and 11 bases from J, with 20 bases in between. The chain's CDR3 is CASSQAMEVLGEQYF. CDR3 sequence (DNA): TGCGCCAGCAGCCAAGCTATGGAGGTTCTCGGAGAGCAGTACTTC.

The gene calls are TRBV12-3 or TRBV12-4 and TRBJ1-2, with unresolved D. CDR3 length equals 12 residues. V was cut by 3 bases and J by 8 bases, with 10 bases left in between. The CDR3 loop is CASSLPGVGYTF. The CDR3 region has the DNA TGTGCCAGCAGTTTGCCCGGGGTAGGCTACACCTTC.

The V and J genes are TRBV9 and TRBJ2-3; a possible D gene is TRBD2 (7 bases). Trimming pared 0 bases from V and 12 bases from J, leaving 11 bases between. CDR3 size: 12 residues. Germline V gene sequence: CDR1 SGDLS, CDR2 YYNGEE. CDR3 nucleotide sequence: TGTGCCAGCAGCGTAGCGGGGGGCCCCCAGTATTTT. It yields the protein CASSVAGGPQYF.

The V gene is TRBV18, the J gene TRBJ1-1; 7 nucleotides align to TRBD1. In germline, CDR1 is KGHSH, CDR2 LQKENI. The CDR3 is 15 amino acids. The V segment lost 3 bases and the J segment 6 bases; nucleotides outside the gene matches: 10. CDR3 sequence (DNA): TGTGCCAGCTCACCGTCGGGACAGATCTACCCTGAAGCTTTCTTT. Translated, it gives CASSPSGQIYPEAFF.

This chain uses TRBV20-1 with TRBJ1-2; D not resolved. Trimming took 1 base from V and 0 from J, leaving 6 bases between them. Germline V gene lookup returns CDR1 DFQATT and CDR2 SNEGSKA (reference sequence). The CDR3 length is 13 residues. The DNA of the CDR3 is TGCAGTGCTAGAGCCAGGACTAACTATGGCTACACCTTC. Translation gives CSARARTNYGYTF.

J is TRBJ2-7 and V is TRBV12-3 or TRBV12-4, with 10 bases fitting TRBD1. The CDR3 is made up of 15 amino acids. The trim removed 4 bases at V and 6 bases at J, leaving 9 bases unmatched. The CDR3 protein is CASSSRDRGKGEQYF. The CDR3 DNA reads TGTGCCAGCAGTTCTAGGGACAGGGGAAAAGGCGAGCAGTACTTC.

This clonotype was counted between two and nine times. V is TRBV29-1 and J is TRBJ2-7; 7 bases are a match to TRBD1. The V and J ends lost 6 bases and 3 bases, in that order; junction bases with no gene match: 11. The CDR3 covers 14 residues. CDR1 is SQVTM and CDR2 is ANQGSEA in the germline V gene. The CDR3 DNA follows: TGCAGCGTAGCCCGGGACAGTGCAAACTACGAGCAGTACTTC. Its translation: CSVARDSANYEQYF.

In regard to this clonotype: The junction departs from germline at one end; a sequencing error may be responsible. The CDR3 is CASSLDSSNHGYTF. The CDR3, as DNA: TGTGCCAGCAGCTTAGATTCGTCTAACCATGGCTACACCTTC. V gene TRBV7-9 combines with J gene TRBJ1-2; D gene uncertain. The germline V gene has CDR1 SEHNR and CDR2 FQNEAQ (reference sequence). This CDR3 has 14 amino acids.

The gene calls are TRBV12-3 or TRBV12-4 and TRBJ2-5; maybe TRBD2 (6 bases). The V end was cut by 6 bases, the J end by 5 bases, with 16 bases between. The CDR3 is made up of 14 amino acids. The chain's CDR3 is CASSAGEARETQYF. The CDR3 region has the DNA TGTGCCAGCAGCGCCGGGGAGGCTCGGGAGACCCAGTACTTC.

This clonotype appeared a few times. The genes are TRBV7-8 and TRBJ2-1, with 8 bases identical to TRBD2. After removal of 10 bases from V and 4 bases from J, the junction contained 9 bases not matched to a gene. The V gene's germline CDR1 is SGHVS and CDR2 FQNEAQ. The CDR3 extends over 14 amino acids. The chain's CDR3 is CATREAGEYNEQFF. The CDR3 nucleotides read TGTGCCACCCGCGAAGCGGGGGAATACAATGAGCAGTTCTTC. The full variable domain, in which reference TRBV7-8 and TRBJ2-1 provide the parts outside the CDR3, is GAGVSQSPRYKVAKRGQDVALRCDPISGHVSLFWYQQALGQGPEFLTYFQNEAQLDKSGLPSDRFFAERPEGSVSTLKIQRTQQEDSAVYLCATREAGEYNEQFFGPGTRLTVL.

V usage is TRBV12-3 or TRBV12-4 and J usage is TRBJ2-1; no clear D. The V and J ends lost 3 bases and 10 bases respectively, with 10 bases between them. The CDR3 consists of 12 residues. CDR3 nucleotides: TGTGCCAGCAGTTTTGGTAGGGCCGAGCAGTTCTTC. It specifies CASSFGRAEQFF.

This chain connects TRBV7-9 to TRBJ2-3, with TRBD1 identical over 9 bases. V gave up 5 bases and J gave up 5 bases; unmatched junction bases: 8. Germline lookup yields CDR1 SEHNR and CDR2 FQNEAQ (reference sequence). CDR3 length equals 15 residues. The DNA for the CDR3 is TGTGCCAGCAGCGCCCAGGACAGGGGAAGAGATACGCAGTATTTT. This translates into CASSAQDRGRDTQYF.

The rearrangement links TRBV2 to TRBJ1-2, with D unresolved. V lost 2 bases, J lost 5 bases, and 18 bases lay in between. CDR3 length: 16 residues. From germline, CDR1 is SNHLY and CDR2 FYNNEI. The CDR3 region is CASSELGSSSMYGYTF. For the CDR3, the DNA is TGTGCCAGCAGTGAATTGGGATCATCATCCATGTATGGCTACACCTTC.

In this sample, this clonotype turned up a few times. J is TRBJ1-2 and V is TRBV7-9; unclear D gene. V lost 5 bases and J lost 7, with 20 bases in between. The CDR3 is 15 amino acids. Germline values: CDR1 SEHNR, CDR2 FQNEAQ (reference sequence). As DNA, the CDR3 is TGTGCCAGCAGCCAGAAGGGTCCGACCTTTCGTGGCTACACCTTC. Translated, it gives CASSQKGPTFRGYTF.

This clonotype showed up just a few times. The rearrangement links TRBV29-1 to TRBJ1-1; 7 positions agree with TRBD1. The germline V gene encodes CDR1 SQVTM and CDR2 ANQGSEA. The CDR3 consists of 14 residues. The V and J ends lost 3 bases and 3 bases, in that order; junction bases with no gene match: 7. The CDR3 DNA reads as TGCAGCGTTGACAGGACAGGAGGTTACACTGAAGCTTTCTTT. Residues: CSVDRTGGYTEAFF.

The V call is TRBV5-1, the J call TRBJ2-1, with a possible D match to TRBD1 (6 bases). Germline V gene lookup returns CDR1 SGHRS and CDR2 YFSETQ. The V end lost 5 bases, the J end lost 1 base, and 13 bases lay between the germline ends. This CDR3 is built from 15 residues. The CDR3 spells CASRRPGQSYNEQFF. The CDR3 region has the DNA TGCGCCAGCAGGCGACCGGGACAATCCTACAATGAGCAGTTCTTC.

V and J are TRBV5-1 and TRBJ2-7; 9 bases are a match to TRBD2. The J segment lost 2 bases and the V segment lost 4 bases, leaving 10 bases of the junction unmatched. This CDR3 is 16 amino acids long. Germline-derived CDR1 and CDR2 are SGHRS and YFSETQ. In DNA, the CDR3 is TGCGCCAGCAGCCCCCTTAGCGGGAGTGGGGCCTACGAGCAGTACTTC. Amino acid sequence: CASSPLSGSGAYEQYF.

This clonotype occurred a few times. This chain uses TRBV5-6 with TRBJ2-7; unclear D gene. The CDR3 contains 15 residues. Germline loops: CDR1 SGHDT, CDR2 YYEEEE. V lost 3 bases, J lost 1 base, and 14 bases lay in between. CDR3 sequence (DNA): TGTGCCAGCAGCTCCTTTGGGTTAGCATCCTACGAGCAGTACTTC. This gives the protein CASSSFGLASYEQYF.

The chain recombines TRBV2 with TRBJ1-2; 8 nucleotides agree with TRBD1. The CDR3 spans 14 residues. V trimming: 7 bases; J trimming: 1 base; junction bases outside the gene matches: 5. Germline CDR1 reads SNHLY; CDR2 reads FYNNEI. CDR3 bases: TGTGCCAGCACCGAAGGACAGGGTAACTATGGCTACACCTTC. Its translation is CASTEGQGNYGYTF.

The chain joins TRBV14 to TRBJ1-2, with D unresolved. Germline-derived CDR1 and CDR2 are SGHDN and FVKESK. V was pared by 1 base and J by 7 bases, with 7 bases between. The CDR3 has 12 residues. The CDR3 region is CASSQGSVGYTF. The CDR3 DNA reads as TGTGCCAGCAGCCAAGGGTCGGTTGGCTACACCTTC.

The chain combines TRBV20-1 with TRBJ2-7, with D possibly TRBD1 on 7 matching bases. CDR1 is DFQATT, CDR2 SNEGSKA, per germline (reference sequence). The CDR3 runs 14 residues. V lost 3 bases, J lost 7 bases, and 19 bases lay in between. The CDR3 sequence: CSASGPGGYGEQYF. Written as DNA, the CDR3 is TGCAGTGCTAGTGGCCCAGGGGGGTATGGAGAGCAGTACTTC.